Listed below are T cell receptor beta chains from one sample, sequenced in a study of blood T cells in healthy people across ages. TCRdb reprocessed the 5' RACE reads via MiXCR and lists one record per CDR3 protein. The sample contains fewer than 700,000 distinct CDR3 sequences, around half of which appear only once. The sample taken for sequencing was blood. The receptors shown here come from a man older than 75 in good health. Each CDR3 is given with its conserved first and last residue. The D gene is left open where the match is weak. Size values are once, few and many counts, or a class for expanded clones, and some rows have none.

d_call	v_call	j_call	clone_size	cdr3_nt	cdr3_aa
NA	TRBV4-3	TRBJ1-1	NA	TGCGCCAGCAGCCAAGTAACCCCGGGGGCCACTGAAGCTTTCTTT	CASSQVTPGATEAFF
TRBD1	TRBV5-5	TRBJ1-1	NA	TGTGCCAGCAGCAGCGGGACAGAGGACACTGAAGCTTTCTTT	CASSSGTEDTEAFF
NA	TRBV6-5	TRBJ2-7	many	TGTGCCAGCAGTTACTCAGACAGTTTATACGAGCAGTACTTC	CASSYSDSLYEQYF
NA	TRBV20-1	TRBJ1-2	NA	TGCAGTGCTAGTATCGGGGCAGGGGTGGATGGCTACACCTTC	CSASIGAGVDGYTF
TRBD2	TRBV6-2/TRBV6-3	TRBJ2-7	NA	TGTGCCAGCAGTTCCTTGCTAGCGGGGGACTACGAGCAGTACTTC	CASSSLLAGDYEQYF
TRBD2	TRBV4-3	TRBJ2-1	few	TGCGCCAGCAGCCACCCCAATCCTAGCGGGGGGGTCGGCGATGAGCAGTTCTTC	CASSHPNPSGGVGDEQFF
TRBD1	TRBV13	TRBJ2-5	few	TGTGCCAGCAGCTTAGGCGAGGGGGCCGCGCCACGGGAGACCCAGTACTTC	CASSLGEGAAPRETQYF
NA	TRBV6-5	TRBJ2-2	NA	TGTGCCAGCAGGTCTGGAGGGACATCGGTCCTTGGGGAGCTGTTTTTT	CASRSGGTSVLGELFF
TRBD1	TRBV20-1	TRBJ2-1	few	TGCAGTGCGTATCAGTCCGAGGGACAGGCCTACAATGAGCAGTTCTTC	CSAYQSEGQAYNEQFF
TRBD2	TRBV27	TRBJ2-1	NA	TGTGCCAGCAGCGCTCGGACTAGCGGGATACACTCAAATGAGCAGTTCTTC	CASSARTSGIHSNEQFF
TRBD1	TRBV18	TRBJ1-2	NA	TGTGCCAGCTCACCGGGACAGGGGATGAGCTATGGCTACACCTTC	CASSPGQGMSYGYTF
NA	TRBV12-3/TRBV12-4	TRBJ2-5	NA	TGTGCCAGCAGTTTAAACGGCCAAGAGACCCAGTACTTC	CASSLNGQETQYF
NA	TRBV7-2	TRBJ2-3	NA	TGTGCCAGCAGCTTAGTGCCAGGGGTCCAAGATGCGCAGTATTTT	CASSLVPGVQDAQYF
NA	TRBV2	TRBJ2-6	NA	TGTGCCAGCAGCCCGGGACACTACTCTGGGGCCAACGTCCTGACTTTC	CASSPGHYSGANVLTF
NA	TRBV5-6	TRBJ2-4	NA	TGTGCCAGCAGCTTGTCCCTAGCGACCCAGGAAGAGTCCCAGTACTTC	CASSLSLATQEESQYF
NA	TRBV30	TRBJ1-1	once	TGTGCCTGGAGTGTTGGGGCTTTGGTGAACACTGAAGCTTTCTTT	CAWSVGALVNTEAFF
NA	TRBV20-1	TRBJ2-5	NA	TGCAGTGCTAGCTCCCTTTGGGGCCAAGAGACCCAGTACTTC	CSASSLWGQETQYF
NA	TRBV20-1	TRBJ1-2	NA	TGCAGTGCTAGTAGTGGGCGGGGGGGCAGGCCCGGTCGCTACACCTTC	CSASSGRGGRPGRYTF
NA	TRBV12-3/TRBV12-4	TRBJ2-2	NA	TGTGCCAGCAACCTATCCCCGGCGGGCCCCGGGGAGCTGTTTTTT	CASNLSPAGPGELFF
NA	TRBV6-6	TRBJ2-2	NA	TGTGCCAGCAGTTACGCAGGAGACACCGGGGAGCTGTTTTTT	CASSYAGDTGELFF
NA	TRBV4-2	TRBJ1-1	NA	TGTGCCAGCAGCCTGGCTTCCTCGGGGAACACTGAAGCTTTCTTT	CASSLASSGNTEAFF
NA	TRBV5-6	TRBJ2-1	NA	TGTGCCAGCAGCCCCTACTTCTCGCATGAGCAGTTCTTC	CASSPYFSHEQFF
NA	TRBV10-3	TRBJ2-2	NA	TGTGCCATCAGTGAGAGTGCCGGGGAGCTGTTTTTT	CAISESAGELFF
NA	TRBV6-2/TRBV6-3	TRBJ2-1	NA	TGTGCCAGCAGTACGGGACTTAACAATGAGCAGTTCTTC	CASSTGLNNEQFF
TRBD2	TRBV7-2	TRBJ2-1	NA	TGTGCCAGCAGCCTTCCGACTAGCTCCCCGTTCTTC	CASSLPTSSPFF
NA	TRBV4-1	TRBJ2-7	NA	TGCGCCAGCAGCCAAGCAGCGGTGGTAGGTTCCTACGAGCAGTACTTC	CASSQAAVVGSYEQYF
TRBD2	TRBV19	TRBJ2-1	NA	TGTGCCAGTAGTAACCCGAGGACTAGCGGGAGTGACAATGAGCAGTTCTTC	CASSNPRTSGSDNEQFF
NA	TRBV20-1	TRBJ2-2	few	TGCAGTGCTAGCAGGTCTGGGAACACCGGGGAGCTGTTTTTT	CSASRSGNTGELFF
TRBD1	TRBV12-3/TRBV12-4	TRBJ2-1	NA	TGTGCCAGCAGTTTTCGACAGGGTTCTCCTTACAATGAGCAGTTCTTC	CASSFRQGSPYNEQFF
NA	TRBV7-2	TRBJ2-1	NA	TGTGCCAGCAGCTTAGCGGGAAACTGGAATGAGCAGTTCTTC	CASSLAGNWNEQFF
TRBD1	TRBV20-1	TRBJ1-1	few	TGCAGTGCTAGAGTTGAGGGGGCAGGGCGGTCGAGCACTGAAGCTTTCTTT	CSARVEGAGRSSTEAFF
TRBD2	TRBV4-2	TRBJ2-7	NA	TGTGCCAGCAGCCATGGACTAGCGGGCTACGCGCAGTACTTC	CASSHGLAGYAQYF
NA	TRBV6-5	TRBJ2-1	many	TGTGCCAGCAGTTACACAAGGGTTGGTGAGCAGTTCTTC	CASSYTRVGEQFF
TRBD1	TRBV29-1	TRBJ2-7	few	TGCAGCGTTCAGGGACAGGGGGCGGACGAGCAGTACTTC	CSVQGQGADEQYF
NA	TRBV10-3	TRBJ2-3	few	TGTGCCATCAGTGAGTCCCCGTTTCGGGGCGCAAGCACAGATACGCAGTATTTT	CAISESPFRGASTDTQYF
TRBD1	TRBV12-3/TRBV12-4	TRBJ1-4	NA	TGTGCCAGCAGTTCGACAGGGGGTCCTAATGAAAAACTGTTTTTT	CASSSTGGPNEKLFF
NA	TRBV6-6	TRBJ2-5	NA	TGTGCCAGCAAGGTGGGGCAGGCCGTAGAGACCCAGTACTTC	CASKVGQAVETQYF
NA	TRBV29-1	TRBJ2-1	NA	TGCAGCGTTCTAAGTGGAAATGAGCAGTTCTTC	CSVLSGNEQFF
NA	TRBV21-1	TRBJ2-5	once	TGTGCCAGCATCCAAGCGGGGGTTAAGCAGGGAGGGGAAGAGACCCAGTACTTC	CASIQAGVKQGGEETQYF
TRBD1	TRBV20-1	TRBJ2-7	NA	TGCAGTGCTAGAGGTTTGACAGGGAGCTCCTACGAGCAGTACTTC	CSARGLTGSSYEQYF
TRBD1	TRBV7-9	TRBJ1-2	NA	TGTGCCTGCAGACACCCGGGACAGATCTATGCCTACACCTTC	CACRHPGQIYAYTF
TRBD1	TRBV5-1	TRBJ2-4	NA	TGCGCCAGCAGCTTCGGGACAGGCGGGAACATTCAGTACTTC	CASSFGTGGNIQYF
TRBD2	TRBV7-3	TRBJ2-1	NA	TGTGCCAGCAGCTCGCCGGGACTAGCGGGAGAGGATGAGCAGTTCTTC	CASSSPGLAGEDEQFF
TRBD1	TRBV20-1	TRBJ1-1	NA	TGCAGTGCCCCAGGGGTGAGGGGGCAGGTGAACACTGAAGCTTTCTTT	CSAPGVRGQVNTEAFF
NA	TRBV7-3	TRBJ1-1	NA	TGTGCCAGCAGCTTAACAGGGCCCACGGACACTGAAGCTTTCTTT	CASSLTGPTDTEAFF
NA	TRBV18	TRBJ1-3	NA	TGTGCCAGCTCCCCTTTAGAAACTGAAAACACCATATATTTT	CASSPLETENTIYF
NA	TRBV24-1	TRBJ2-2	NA	TGTGCCACCAGTGATTTGGCCACCGGGGAGCTGTTTTTT	CATSDLATGELFF
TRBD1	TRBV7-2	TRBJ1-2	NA	TGTGCCAGCAGCTTAGGGACAGGGGTTGCCTATGGCTACACCTTC	CASSLGTGVAYGYTF
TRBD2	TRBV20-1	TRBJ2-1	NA	TGCAGTGCCAGACTAGCGGGAGGGCGGGGTGAGCAGTTCTTC	CSARLAGGRGEQFF
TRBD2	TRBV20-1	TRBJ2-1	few	TGCAGTGCTAGGGAGACTAGCGGGGCTGAGCAGTTCTTC	CSARETSGAEQFF
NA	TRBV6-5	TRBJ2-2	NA	TGTGCCAGCAGACGACCCCCCTCCGGGGAGCTGTTTTTT	CASRRPPSGELFF